A selection of T cell receptor beta chains follows, all from one sample in a study of blood T cells in healthy people across ages. TCRdb analysed the 5' RACE reads with MiXCR anew, one entry per CDR3 protein. The data show about 1.4 million distinct CDR3 sequences, roughly 59% seen once. Sample: blood. The receptors were sampled from a man younger than 30 in good health. CDR3s include the opening cysteine and the closing phenylalanine or tryptophan. A D gene is named only where the DNA matches it firmly. The size entry is marked missing in some rows and otherwise reads once, few, many or a size class.

V gene: TRBV21-1; D gene: -; clone size: few; J gene: TRBJ2-4; CDR3 DNA: TGTGCCACTACCCGGACGGGAGCCAAAAACATTCAGTACTTC; CDR3 protein: CATTRTGAKNIQYF
V gene: TRBV28; D gene: -; clone size: -; J gene: TRBJ2-5; CDR3 DNA: TGTGCCAGCAGCCCACTTGGGTCAGTACCCTTATTCCAAGAGACCCAGTACTTC; CDR3 protein: CASSPLGSVPLFQETQYF
V gene: TRBV5-1; D gene: TRBD1; clone size: -; J gene: TRBJ2-7; CDR3 DNA: TGCGCCAGCAGCCGTTCGGGACAGGGGTCCTACGAGCAGTACTTC; CDR3 protein: CASSRSGQGSYEQYF
V gene: TRBV7-6; D gene: -; clone size: -; J gene: TRBJ1-4; CDR3 DNA: TGTGCCAGCAGCTTGGGAGGGGTGGGCTCCACTAATGAAAAACTGTTTTTT; CDR3 protein: CASSLGGVGSTNEKLFF
V gene: TRBV29-1; D gene: -; clone size: few; J gene: TRBJ2-2; CDR3 DNA: TGCAGCGTTGCTCAGAACACCGGGGAGCTGTTTTTT; CDR3 protein: CSVAQNTGELFF
V gene: TRBV20-1; D gene: -; clone size: -; J gene: TRBJ2-3; CDR3 DNA: TGCAGTGTAACCCCGGGGGCACCCACAGATACGCAGTATTTT; CDR3 protein: CSVTPGAPTDTQYF
V gene: TRBV10-3; D gene: -; clone size: -; J gene: TRBJ2-7; CDR3 DNA: TGTGCCATCAGTGAGTCGACAGGTTACAATGAGCAGTACTTC; CDR3 protein: CAISESTGYNEQYF
V gene: TRBV24-1; D gene: -; clone size: -; J gene: TRBJ2-1; CDR3 DNA: TGTGCCACCAGGGGGGGGACAGGACTCTACAATGAGCAGTTCTTC; CDR3 protein: CATRGGTGLYNEQFF
V gene: TRBV11-2; D gene: TRBD1; clone size: -; J gene: TRBJ1-1; CDR3 DNA: TGTGCCAGCAGCTTAGATCCAACAGGGGGCTCGGGAGCTTTCTTT; CDR3 protein: CASSLDPTGGSGAFF
V gene: TRBV7-2; D gene: -; clone size: few; J gene: TRBJ2-1; CDR3 DNA: TGTGCCAGCAGCTTAGGTCCCCCCGCAGAGCAGTTCTTC; CDR3 protein: CASSLGPPAEQFF
V gene: TRBV3-1; D gene: -; clone size: -; J gene: TRBJ2-3; CDR3 DNA: TGTGCCAGCAGAGGACCGACCGCTCCGGATGGGCAGTATTTT; CDR3 protein: CASRGPTAPDGQYF
V gene: TRBV20-1; D gene: -; clone size: -; J gene: TRBJ2-7; CDR3 DNA: TGCAGTGCTAGAGGCCAACTCTACGAGCAGTACTTC; CDR3 protein: CSARGQLYEQYF
V gene: TRBV21-1; D gene: -; clone size: once; J gene: TRBJ2-3; CDR3 DNA: TGTGCCAGCAGCAAAACAGGCCCCCCCACAGATACGCAGTATTTT; CDR3 protein: CASSKTGPPTDTQYF